Detailed here is one TCR beta chain. What it recognizes is unknown. This entry comes from a study of type 1 regulatory T cells. Study observations and caveats: Compared with non-type 1 regulatory T cells, type 1 regulatory T cells showed a more restricted TCR repertoire.

Via MiXCR, TCRdb re-called the reads, giving one row per CDR3 protein. The table records about 60,000 distinct CDR3 sequences, 60% to 65% of them present only once. CDR3 length: 14 residues. CDR1 SGHRS and CDR2 YFSETQ come from the germline V gene. V lost 8 bases, J lost 5 bases, and 8 bases stayed unmatched. The clonotype originates from a human donor in good health. The V gene is TRBV5-1, the J gene TRBJ2-2; 8 nucleotides match TRBD2. Sequenced: cultured non-Tr1 T cells, either the whole culture or a sorted T cell fraction (not recorded which). The CDR3 DNA is TGCGCCAGTCGACTAGCGTCGGAAACCGGGGAGCTGTTTTTT. Its translation: CASRLASETGELFF. The full variable domain, with the rest looked up from reference TRBV5-1 and TRBJ2-2, is KAGVTQTPRYLIKTRGQQVTLSCSPISGHRSVSWYQQTPGQGLQFLFEYFSETQRNKGNFPGRFSGRQFSNSRSEMNVSTLELGDSALYLCASRLASETGELFFGEGSRLTVL.